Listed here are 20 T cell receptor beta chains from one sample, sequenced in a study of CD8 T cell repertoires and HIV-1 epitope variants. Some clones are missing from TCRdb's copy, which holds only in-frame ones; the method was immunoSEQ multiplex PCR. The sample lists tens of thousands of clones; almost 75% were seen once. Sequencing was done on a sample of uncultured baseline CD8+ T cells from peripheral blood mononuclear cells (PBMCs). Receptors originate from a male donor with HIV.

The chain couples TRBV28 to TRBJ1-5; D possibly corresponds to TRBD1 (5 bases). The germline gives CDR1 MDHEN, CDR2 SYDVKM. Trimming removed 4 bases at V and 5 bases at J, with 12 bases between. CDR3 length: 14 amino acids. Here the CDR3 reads CASSSSGLDQPQHF. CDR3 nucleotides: TGTGCCAGCAGTTCCTCAGGGTTAGATCAGCCCCAGCATTTT.

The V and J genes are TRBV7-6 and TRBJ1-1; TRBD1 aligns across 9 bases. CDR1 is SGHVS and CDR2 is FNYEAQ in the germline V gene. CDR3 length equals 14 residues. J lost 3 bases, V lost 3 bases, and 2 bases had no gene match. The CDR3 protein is CASSLTGGDTEAFF. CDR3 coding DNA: TGTGCCAGCAGCTTGACAGGGGGGGACACTGAAGCTTTCTTT.

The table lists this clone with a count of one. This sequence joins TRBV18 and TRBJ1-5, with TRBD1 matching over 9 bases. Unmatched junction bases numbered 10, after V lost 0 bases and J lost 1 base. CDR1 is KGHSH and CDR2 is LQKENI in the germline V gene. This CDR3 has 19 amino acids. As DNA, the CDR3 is TGTGCCAGCTCACCACCCAGGACAGGGGAGGATAGGAGCAATCAGCCCCAGCATTTT. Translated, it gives CASSPPRTGEDRSNQPQHF.

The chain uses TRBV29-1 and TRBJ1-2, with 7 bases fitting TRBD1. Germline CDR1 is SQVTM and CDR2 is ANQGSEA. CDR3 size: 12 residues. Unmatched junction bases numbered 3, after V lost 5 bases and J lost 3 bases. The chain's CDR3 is CSVSGTDYGYTF. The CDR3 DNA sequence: TGCAGCGTTTCCGGGACAGACTATGGCTACACCTTC.

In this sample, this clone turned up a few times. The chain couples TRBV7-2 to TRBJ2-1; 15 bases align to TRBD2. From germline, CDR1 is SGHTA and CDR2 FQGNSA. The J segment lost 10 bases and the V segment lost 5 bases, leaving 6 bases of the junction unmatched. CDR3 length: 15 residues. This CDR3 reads CASSGQGLAGGEQFF. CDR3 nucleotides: TGTGCCAGCAGCGGACAGGGACTAGCGGGAGGAGAGCAGTTCTTC.

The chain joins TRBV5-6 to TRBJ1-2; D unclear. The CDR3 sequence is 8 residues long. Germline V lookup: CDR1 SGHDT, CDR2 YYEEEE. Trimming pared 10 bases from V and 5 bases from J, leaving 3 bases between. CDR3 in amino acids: CAGYGYTF. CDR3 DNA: TGTGCCGGGTATGGCTACACCTTC.

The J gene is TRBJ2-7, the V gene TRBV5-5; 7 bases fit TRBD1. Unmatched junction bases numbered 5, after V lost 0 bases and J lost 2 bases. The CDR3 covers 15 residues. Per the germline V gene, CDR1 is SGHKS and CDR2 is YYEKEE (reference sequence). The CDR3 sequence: CASSLAGTDTYEQYF. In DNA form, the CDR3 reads TGTGCCAGCAGCTTGGCCGGGACAGACACCTACGAGCAGTACTTC.

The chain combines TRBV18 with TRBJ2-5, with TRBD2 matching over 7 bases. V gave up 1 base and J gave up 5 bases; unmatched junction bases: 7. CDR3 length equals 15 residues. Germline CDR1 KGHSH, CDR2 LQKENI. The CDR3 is CASSPRAGVEETQYF. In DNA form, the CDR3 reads TGTGCCAGCTCACCACGGGCGGGAGTAGAGGAGACCCAGTACTTC.

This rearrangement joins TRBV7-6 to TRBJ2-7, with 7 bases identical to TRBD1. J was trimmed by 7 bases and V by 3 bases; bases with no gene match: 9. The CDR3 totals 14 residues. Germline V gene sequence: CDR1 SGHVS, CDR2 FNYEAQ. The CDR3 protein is CASSLGQYLREQYF. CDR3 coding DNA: TGTGCCAGCAGCTTGGGACAGTACCTTCGTGAGCAGTACTTC.

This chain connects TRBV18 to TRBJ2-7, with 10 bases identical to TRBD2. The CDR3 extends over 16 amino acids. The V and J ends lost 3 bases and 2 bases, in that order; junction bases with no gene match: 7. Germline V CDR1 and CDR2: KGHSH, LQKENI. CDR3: CASSPLAGVIAYEQYF. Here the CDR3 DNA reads TGTGCCAGCTCACCCCTAGCGGGAGTCATTGCCTACGAGCAGTACTTC.

The CDR3, as DNA: TGTGCCAGCAGCCAAGAAGAGGTGGCGGATTCACCCCTCCACTTT. Residues: CASSQEEVADSPLHF. The chain couples TRBV4-2 to TRBJ1-6; D unclear. The V gene lost 0 bases and the J gene lost 8 bases, with 11 bases spanning the gap. Per germline, CDR1 LGHNA and CDR2 YNFKEQ. The CDR3 is 15 amino acids.

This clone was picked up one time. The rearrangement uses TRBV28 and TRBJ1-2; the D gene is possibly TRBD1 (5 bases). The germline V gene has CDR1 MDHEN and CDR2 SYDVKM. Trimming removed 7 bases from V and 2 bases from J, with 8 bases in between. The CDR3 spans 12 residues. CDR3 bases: TGTGCCAGCAAACAGGCCAACTATGGCTACACCTTC. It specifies CASKQANYGYTF.

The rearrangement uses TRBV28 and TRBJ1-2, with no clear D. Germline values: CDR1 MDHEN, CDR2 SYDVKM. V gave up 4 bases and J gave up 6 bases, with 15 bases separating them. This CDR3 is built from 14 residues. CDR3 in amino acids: CASSSTDTSHGYTF. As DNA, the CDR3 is TGTGCCAGCAGTTCCACTGATACGAGCCATGGCTACACCTTC.

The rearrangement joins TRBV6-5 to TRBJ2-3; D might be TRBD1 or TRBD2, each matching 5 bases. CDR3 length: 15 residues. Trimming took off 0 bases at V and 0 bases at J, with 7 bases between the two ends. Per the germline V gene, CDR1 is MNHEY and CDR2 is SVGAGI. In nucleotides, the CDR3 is TGTGCCAGCAGTTACTCGGGACCAAGCACAGATACGCAGTATTTT. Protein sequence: CASSYSGPSTDTQYF.

The DNA of the CDR3 is TGTGCCAGCAGCCGCGATGAAGAGCAGTTCTTC. This codes for CASSRDEEQFF. The chain is built from TRBV2 and TRBJ2-1; D ambiguous. Trimming took 6 bases from V and 10 from J, leaving 10 bases between them. Germline assignment: CDR1 SNHLY and CDR2 FYNNEI. The length of the CDR3 is 11 residues.

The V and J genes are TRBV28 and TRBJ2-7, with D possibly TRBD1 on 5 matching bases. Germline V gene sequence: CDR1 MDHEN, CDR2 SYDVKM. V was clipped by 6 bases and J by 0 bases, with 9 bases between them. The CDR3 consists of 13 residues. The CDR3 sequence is CASSIDSSYEQYF. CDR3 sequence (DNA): TGTGCCAGCAGCATCGACAGCTCCTACGAGCAGTACTTC.

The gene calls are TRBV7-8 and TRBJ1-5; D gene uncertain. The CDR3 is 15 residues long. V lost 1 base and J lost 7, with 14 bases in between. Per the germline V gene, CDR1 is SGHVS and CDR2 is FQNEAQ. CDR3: CASSLGRSNGQPQHF. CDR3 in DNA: TGTGCCAGCAGCTTAGGGCGCAGTAATGGCCAGCCCCAGCATTTT.

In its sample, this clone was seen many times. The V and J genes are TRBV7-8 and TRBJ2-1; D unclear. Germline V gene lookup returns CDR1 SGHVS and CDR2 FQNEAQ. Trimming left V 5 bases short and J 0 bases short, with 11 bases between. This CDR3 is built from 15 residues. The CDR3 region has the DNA TGTGCCAGCAGCCCTGGGTTGGCCTCCTACAATGAGCAGTTCTTC. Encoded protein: CASSPGLASYNEQFF.

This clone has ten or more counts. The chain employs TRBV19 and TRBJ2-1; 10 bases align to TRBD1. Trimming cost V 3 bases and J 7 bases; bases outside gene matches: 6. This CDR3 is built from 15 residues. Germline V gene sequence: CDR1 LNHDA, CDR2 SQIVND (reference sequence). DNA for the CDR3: TGTGCCAGTAGTATGGCGGGACAGGGGATTAATGAGCAGTTCTTC. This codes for CASSMAGQGINEQFF.

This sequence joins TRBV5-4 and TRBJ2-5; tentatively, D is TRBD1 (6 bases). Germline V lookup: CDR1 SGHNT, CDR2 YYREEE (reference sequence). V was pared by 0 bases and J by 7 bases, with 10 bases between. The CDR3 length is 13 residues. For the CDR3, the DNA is TGTGCCAGCAGCTTGGGGGAACAGGGGACCCAGTACTTC. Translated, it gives CASSLGEQGTQYF.